This TCR beta chain was recorded in a study of T cell responses to AZD1222 COVID-19 vaccine. Regarding the study as a whole: White British ancestry dominated among donors, who included more females, and clonal diversity was possibly underestimated. Only a handful of AZD1222 recipients tested seropositive at baseline. Without day 14 samples, only post-peak T cell repertoires were studied.

The assay was immunoSEQ multiplex PCR, and TCRdb's table has in-frame clones only and misses some. The sample has under 150,000 clones, about nine tenths seen once; the top ten hold approximately 1%. The V end was cut by 6 bases, the J end by 3 bases, with 16 bases between. Germline V CDR1 and CDR2: MNHNY, SVGAGI (reference sequence). CDR3 size: 15 residues. Points on this clone: What it binds is unknown.

The material sequenced was peripheral blood, taken on day 0 of AZD1222 vaccination. This clonotype was obtained from an adult in good health. The rearrangement links TRBV6-6 to TRBJ2-3; tentatively, D is TRBD1 (5 bases). CDR3 amino acids: CASRPQAGITDTQYF. The CDR3 region has the DNA TGTGCCAGCAGGCCCCAAGCAGGGATAACAGATACGCAGTATTTT.